This T cell receptor (beta chain) came from a study of CD8 T cells in Susac syndrome. It was with random hexamers that about 0.45 to 1 ug RNA was reverse transcribed. TCRdb recomputed calls from the immunoSEQ multiplex PCR reads with MiXCR, one row per CDR3 protein. The sample holds about 300,000 distinct CDR3 sequences, approximately 85% seen once. Peripheral blood CD8+ and CD4+ T cells were profiled by TCR beta sequencing. Those who served as multiple sclerosis controls were treatment-naive patients with stable or active relapsing-remitting disease. The TCR comes from a human donor with multiple sclerosis. Sequenced: CD8+ T cells from PBMCs.

CDR3 amino acids: CAITSGRASYNEQFF. The CDR3 bases are TGTGCCATCACTAGCGGGAGGGCCTCCTACAATGAGCAGTTCTTC. This sequence joins TRBV12-3 or TRBV12-4 and TRBJ2-1; 13 bases agree with TRBD2. With V trimmed by 10 bases and J by 0 bases, 3 bases remained unmatched. CDR3 size: 15 residues.